The 16 T cell receptor beta chains given below trace back to one sample, sequenced in a study of blood T cells in healthy people across ages. Alongside a J-beta primer mix, a sample-barcoded 5' primer served in a second PCR lasting about 7 to 12 cycles. Each CDR3 protein is one row after TCRdb ran MiXCR on the 5' RACE reads. The sample lists more than 650,000 distinct CDR3 sequences, around a fifth occurring once. Sequenced sample: blood. The receptors here all came from a man aged 70-80 years in good health.

This chain links TRBV25-1 with TRBJ2-1; D gene ambiguous. Trimming cost V 4 bases and J 10 bases, with 8 bases left between them. The CDR3 has 11 residues. Germline CDR1 reads MGHDK; CDR2 reads SYGVNS. DNA of the CDR3: TGTGCCAGCAGTGCTAACATAGAGCAGTTCTTC. Amino acid sequence: CASSANIEQFF. Combining the CDR3 with reference TRBV25-1 and TRBJ2-1 gives the whole variable domain EADIYQTPRYLVIGTGKKITLECSQTMGHDKMYWYQQDPGMELHLIHYSYGVNSTEKGDLSSESTVSRIRTEHFPLTLESARPSHTSQYLCASSANIEQFFGPGTRLTVL.

The chain employs TRBV18 and TRBJ2-5, with 7 bases matching TRBD1. V shed 3 bases, J shed 2 bases, and the junction held 6 bases outside the gene matches. There are 15 residues in the CDR3. CDR1 and CDR2 from the germline V gene are KGHSH and LQKENI. The CDR3 coding sequence is TGTGCCAGCTCACCGTTACAGGGGCCGCAAGAGACCCAGTACTTC. Encoded protein: CASSPLQGPQETQYF.

Only a few counts were recorded for this clonotype. This sequence joins TRBV11-2 and TRBJ1-6; a weak D match, TRBD1 (5 bases). In germline, CDR1 is SGHAT, CDR2 FQNNGV. The V end was cut by 5 bases, the J end by 9 bases, with 14 bases between. The CDR3 is made up of 14 amino acids. In DNA form, the CDR3 reads TGTGCCAGCAGCCCGGACATATCGGGTTCACCCCTCCACTTT. Amino acid sequence: CASSPDISGSPLHF.

The V and J genes are TRBV7-2 and TRBJ2-5; possible D gene TRBD2, 6 bases. Trimming removed 2 bases at V and 7 bases at J, with 26 bases between. From germline, CDR1 is SGHTA and CDR2 FQGNSA. The CDR3 spans 18 residues. CDR3 sequence: CASSLRTIASLAGVTQYF. Written as DNA, the CDR3 is TGTGCCAGCAGCTTAAGGACGATTGCTTCACTAGCCGGGGTGACCCAGTACTTC.

This clonotype showed up just a few times. The chain links TRBV7-9 to TRBJ1-1, with TRBD1 identical over 11 bases. CDR3 length equals 14 residues. CDR1 and CDR2 from the germline V gene are SEHNR and FQNEAQ (reference sequence). Losses at the gene ends were 10 bases for V and 7 bases for J; bases not matched to a gene: 11. CDR3 protein: CATSPGQGVVEAFF. CDR3 DNA: TGTGCCACTTCGCCGGGACAGGGGGTTGTTGAAGCTTTCTTT.

This clonotype appeared a few times. This sequence joins TRBV12-3 or TRBV12-4 and TRBJ2-1; 10 bases fit TRBD2. The CDR3 has 13 amino acids. The V segment lost 5 bases and the J segment 9 bases; nucleotides outside the gene matches: 4. CDR3 loop: CASSLSGRGEQFF. CDR3 DNA sequence: TGTGCCAGCAGTCTCAGCGGGAGGGGTGAGCAGTTCTTC.

The V call is TRBV6-1, the J call TRBJ2-4; TRBD1 or TRBD2 may be the D gene (6 bases each). V lost 2 bases, J lost 16 bases, and 12 bases lay in between. This CDR3 contains 11 residues. Germline CDR1 is MNHNS and CDR2 is SASEGT. This CDR3 is CASSERGRQYF. CDR3 in DNA: TGTGCCAGCAGTGAACGGGGGCGACAATACTTC.

The chain has TRBV24-1 and TRBJ2-1; the D gene is possibly TRBD2 (6 bases). Trimming removed 1 base at V and 7 bases at J, with 7 bases between. The CDR3 is made up of 13 amino acids. Germline V CDR1 and CDR2: KGHDR, SFDVKD. DNA for the CDR3: TGTGCCACCAGTGATTTCGGGAGTAATGAGCAGTTCTTC. Its protein is CATSDFGSNEQFF.

This clonotype has a count of ten or more. This sequence joins TRBV29-1 and TRBJ2-3, with D perhaps matching TRBD1 (5 bases). V was pared by 4 bases and J by 8 bases, with 19 bases between. CDR3 size: 14 residues. Germline CDR1 is SQVTM and CDR2 is ANQGSEA. In DNA form, the CDR3 reads TGCAGCGTTGTCAACAGGTATTCGCAGCGTACGCAGTATTTT. As protein: CSVVNRYSQRTQYF.

The chain employs TRBV20-1 and TRBJ2-3, with 9 nucleotides matching TRBD2. The CDR3 totals 15 residues. Germline CDR1 and CDR2: DFQATT and SNEGSKA (reference sequence). Trimming removed 0 bases from V and 5 bases from J; junction bases left unmatched: 6. For the CDR3, the DNA is TGCAGTGCTAGAGATGCGGGGGGGCCGGAAGATACGCAGTATTTT. This encodes CSARDAGGPEDTQYF.

A single count supports this clonotype. The chain uses TRBV27 and TRBJ1-2; 7 bases line up with TRBD1. The germline CDR1 and CDR2 sequences are MNHEY and SMNVEV (reference sequence). V was pared by 6 bases and J by 4 bases, with 14 bases of the junction left unmatched. This CDR3 region has 16 residues. The CDR3 spells CASSKTATGLVYGYTF. CDR3 coding DNA: TGTGCCAGCAGCAAAACAGCGACAGGGTTAGTCTATGGCTACACCTTC.

This clonotype was picked up a small number of times. This rearrangement joins TRBV6-2 or TRBV6-3 to TRBJ1-2; TRBD1 is a possible D gene (5 bases). This CDR3 spans 12 amino acids. Trimming pared 5 bases from V and 8 bases from J, leaving 12 bases between. CDR1 and CDR2 (germline): MNHEY, SVGEGT. The CDR3 loop reads CASSAGIGGYTF. The DNA of the CDR3 is TGTGCCAGCAGTGCAGGGATCGGCGGCTACACCTTC.

This clonotype was seen repeatedly, ten times or more. This chain uses TRBV12-3 or TRBV12-4 with TRBJ2-7, with 7 bases lining up with TRBD1. Trimming took 4 bases from V and 1 from J; bases not matched to a gene: 7. This CDR3 spans 15 amino acids. Written as DNA, the CDR3 is TGTGCCAGCAGTTCCGGGGCAGGGGGTTCCTACGAGCAGTACTTC. Amino acids: CASSSGAGGSYEQYF.

The chain combines TRBV27 with TRBJ1-1, with D unresolved. V lost 3 bases, J lost 0 bases, and 8 bases lay in between. The CDR3 extends over 14 amino acids. Germline V gene data show CDR1 as MNHEY and CDR2 as SMNVEV (reference sequence). DNA for the CDR3: TGTGCCAGCAGTTTCCGGAGTTTGAACACTGAAGCTTTCTTT. It encodes CASSFRSLNTEAFF.

The CDR3 here is CAISEGDNQPQHF. As DNA, the CDR3 is TGTGCCATCAGTGAGGGAGACAATCAGCCCCAGCATTTT. The chain employs TRBV10-3 and TRBJ1-5; D unclear. Per the germline V gene, CDR1 is ENHRY and CDR2 is SYGVKD. V lost 2 bases, J lost 3 bases, and 5 bases lay in between. The CDR3 runs 13 residues.

The J gene is TRBJ1-1, the V gene TRBV12-3 or TRBV12-4, with a weak D call TRBD1 (5 bases). With 7 bases removed from V and 7 bases from J, the gap between germline ends came to 19 bases. CDR3 length: 14 amino acids. The CDR3 DNA reads TGTGCCAGCAATGTTGACAGCCTAGTCGGTGAAGCTTTCTTT. Protein sequence: CASNVDSLVGEAFF.